This T cell receptor beta chain was obtained from a study of blood T cell repertoires in COVID-19. TCRdb's table, derived via immunoSEQ multiplex PCR, lists solely in-frame clones and lacks some. The sample consists of roughly 80,000 clones, less than 90% of them appearing once. V was clipped by 5 bases and J by 3 bases; unmatched bases: 9. Per germline, CDR1 LGHDT and CDR2 YNNKEL (reference sequence). The CDR3 runs 15 residues. This TCR came from a human donor in a cohort sampled during active COVID-19. Sequencing input: peripheral blood. The chain couples TRBV3-1 (or the pseudogene TRBV3-2) to TRBJ2-5; 7 nucleotides match TRBD1. CDR3 region: CASSEGQSWKETQYF. The CDR3 DNA sequence: TGTGCCAGCAGCGAGGGACAGAGTTGGAAAGAGACCCAGTACTTC.